Reported below is one TCR beta chain. The antigen remains unidentified. This entry comes from a study of human thymus T cells. General study results and limits: Unrelated individuals reportedly shared highly overlapping thymic TCR repertoires. There appeared to be biased usage of V and J genes in thymic and blood repertoires.

Thymus specimens were resections from corrective heart surgery. Only in-frame clones appear in the TCRdb table, and some are missing; sequencing was by immunoSEQ multiplex PCR. The data contain under 150,000 clones, around 94% of them seen just once; the ten biggest clones take up around 0.025%. This TCR was sampled from a boy under two years old with a congenital heart defect but otherwise immunologically healthy. What was sequenced was thymus tissue.

The CDR3 is CASSNGGVADTQYF. The CDR3 DNA reads TGTGCCAGCAGTAACGGGGGGGTGGCAGATACGCAGTATTTT. This chain joins TRBV28 and TRBJ2-3, with 8 bases matching TRBD2. The CDR3 spans 14 residues. Germline V gene sequence: CDR1 MDHEN, CDR2 SYDVKM. Unmatched junction bases numbered 5, after V lost 5 bases and J lost 4 bases.